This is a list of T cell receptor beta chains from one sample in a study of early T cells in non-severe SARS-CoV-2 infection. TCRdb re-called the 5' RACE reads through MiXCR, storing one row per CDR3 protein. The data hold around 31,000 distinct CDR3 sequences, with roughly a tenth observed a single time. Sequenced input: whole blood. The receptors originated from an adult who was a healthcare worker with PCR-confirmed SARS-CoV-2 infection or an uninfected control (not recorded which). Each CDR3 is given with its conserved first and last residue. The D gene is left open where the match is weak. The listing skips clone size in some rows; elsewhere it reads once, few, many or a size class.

CATSRDRGYGYTF TGTGCCACCAGCAGAGATCGGGGATATGGCTACACCTTC TRBJ1-2 TRBV15 . .
CSGSLGVVSQETQYF TGCAGTGGCTCCCTGGGCGTAGTGTCCCAAGAGACCCAGTACTTC TRBJ2-5 TRBV20-1 few .
CAISGTALSYEQYF TGTGCCATCTCCGGGACAGCCCTTTCCTACGAGCAGTACTTC TRBJ2-7 TRBV10-3 . TRBD1
CASSPGPTDTQYF TGTGCCAGCAGCCCGGGACCCACAGATACGCAGTATTTT TRBJ2-3 TRBV5-6 many .
CASSKKGQGRDYGYTF TGTGCCAGCAGCAAGAAGGGGCAGGGAAGAGACTATGGCTACACCTTC TRBJ1-2 TRBV21-1 many .
CASSRSGGNTDTQYF TGTGCCAGCTCAAGAAGCGGGGGTAACACAGATACGCAGTATTTT TRBJ2-3 TRBV18 few TRBD2
CASSTGTGQRAQHF TGTGCCAGTAGTACGGGGACAGGGCAAAGGGCCCAGCATTTT TRBJ1-5 TRBV19 few TRBD1
CASSYYGTGGYNEQFF TGTGCCAGCAGTTATTATGGGACAGGGGGTTACAATGAGCAGTTCTTC TRBJ2-1 TRBV6-2/TRBV6-3 few TRBD1
CASTVADLTDTQYF TGTGCCAGCACGGTGGCGGACCTCACAGATACGCAGTATTTT TRBJ2-3 TRBV12-3/TRBV12-4 many .
CSVTQGVEQFF TGCAGCGTGACACAGGGGGTTGAGCAGTTCTTC TRBJ2-1 TRBV29-1 . TRBD1
CASSNILGHTTFRSPLHF TGTGCCAGCAGTAATATTTTAGGACATACGACGTTTCGTTCACCCCTCCACTTT TRBJ1-6 TRBV2 many .
CASSQGDSEAFF TGTGCCAGCAGCCAGGGGGACAGTGAAGCTTTCTTT TRBJ1-1 TRBV14 . TRBD1
CASNQRTASSYNEQFF TGTGCCAGCAACCAACGGACGGCGAGCTCCTACAATGAGCAGTTCTTC TRBJ2-1 TRBV12-3/TRBV12-4 many .
CASSFRQGRRTGELFF TGTGCCAGCAGTTTCCGACAGGGGAGAAGGACCGGGGAGCTGTTTTTT TRBJ2-2 TRBV6-2/TRBV6-3 few TRBD1
CASSLDGGWGTEAFF TGTGCCAGCAGCTTAGATGGGGGCTGGGGTACTGAAGCTTTCTTT TRBJ1-1 TRBV7-9 many .
CASSGLLGYNEQFF TGTGCCAGCAGCGGACTCCTAGGGTACAATGAGCAGTTCTTC TRBJ2-1 TRBV6-6 once .
CASSGPENTEAFF TGTGCCAGCAGCGGGCCGGAGAACACTGAAGCTTTCTTT TRBJ1-1 TRBV7-3 many .
CSDRTHTDTQYF TGCAGCGACCGGACGCACACAGATACGCAGTATTTT TRBJ2-3 TRBV29-1 few .